Detailed here is one T cell receptor (beta chain). It was during active infection that Seattle patients were enrolled and then longitudinally followed. The sample originates from a study of blood T cell repertoires in COVID-19. On the study more broadly: There were acute and convalescent COVID-19 samples, and they came from the United States, Italy and Spain. From T cells, B-cell-depleted T cells, or PBMCs came the material, which was cDNA or gDNA.

Assay: immunoSEQ multiplex PCR; the TCRdb copy retains only in-frame clones and omits some. Of about 96,000 clones listed, over 85% were seen once; the top ten hold around 3.9%. Germline V lookup: CDR1 SNHLY, CDR2 FYNNEI. The V gene end was trimmed by 11 bases and the J gene end by 2 bases; junction bases not matched to a gene: 5. This CDR3 spans 12 amino acids. The receptor's source is a human donor with COVID-19, enrolled during active disease. The donor label of this sample is uncertain. The V call is TRBV2, the J call TRBJ1-2; 7 bases align to TRBD1. The sample was peripheral blood. In DNA form, the CDR3 reads TGTGCCCGCGGGGACAGCAACTATGGCTACACCTTC. Amino acid sequence: CARGDSNYGYTF. Looking up the rest from reference TRBV2 and TRBJ1-2 gives the full variable domain: EPEVTQTPSHQVTQMGQEVILRCVPISNHLYFYWYRQILGQKVEFLVSFYNNEISEKSEIFDDQFSVERPDGSNFTLKIRSTKLEDSAMYFCARGDSNYGYTFGSGTRLTVV.